This T cell receptor (beta chain) originates from a study of blood T cell repertoires in COVID-19. Produced via immunoSEQ multiplex PCR; TCRdb's table is partial and in-frame only. Here the sample spans some 87,000 clones, approximately 90% being singletons. This clone was counted between two and nine times. CDR1 SEHNR and CDR2 FQNEAQ come from the germline V gene (reference sequence). The CDR3 consists of 15 residues. V was trimmed by 1 base and J by 1 base, leaving 11 bases between them. This TCR came from a human donor with COVID-19, enrolled during active disease. The donor label of this sample is uncertain. Material for sequencing was peripheral blood. The V and J genes are TRBV7-9 and TRBJ2-7; no reliable D call. CDR3 nucleotide sequence: TGTGCCAGCAGCTTAGGTTCTCCCCGTTCCTACGAGCAGTACTTC. Translated, it gives CASSLGSPRSYEQYF.